Here is one TCR beta chain with its context. The sample is drawn from a study of blood T cell repertoires in COVID-19. Study information: The origin of the acute and convalescent COVID-19 samples was the United States, Italy and Spain. Sample material is recorded as cDNA or gDNA derived from T cells, B-cell-depleted T cells, or PBMCs.

The authors' processing: Counts of nucleated cells, estimated from reference gene primer amplification, were obtained. The data were produced by immunoSEQ multiplex PCR, yet TCRdb's version contains in-frame clones alone and is incomplete. For V, J and clone size, that table is used; D and trimming come from the DNA. The sample lists 200,000 to 250,000 clones; 80% were seen once. Germline CDR1 reads SNHLY; CDR2 reads FYNNEI. The CDR3 length is 12 residues. V lost 3 bases and J lost 4, with 7 bases in between. The clonotype was recovered from a human donor in a cohort sampled during active COVID-19. This rearrangement joins TRBV2 to TRBJ2-7; maybe TRBD2 (6 bases). Material for sequencing was peripheral blood. Here the CDR3 reads CASSEEGYEQYF. For the CDR3, the DNA is TGTGCCAGCAGTGAGGAGGGTTACGAGCAGTACTTC.